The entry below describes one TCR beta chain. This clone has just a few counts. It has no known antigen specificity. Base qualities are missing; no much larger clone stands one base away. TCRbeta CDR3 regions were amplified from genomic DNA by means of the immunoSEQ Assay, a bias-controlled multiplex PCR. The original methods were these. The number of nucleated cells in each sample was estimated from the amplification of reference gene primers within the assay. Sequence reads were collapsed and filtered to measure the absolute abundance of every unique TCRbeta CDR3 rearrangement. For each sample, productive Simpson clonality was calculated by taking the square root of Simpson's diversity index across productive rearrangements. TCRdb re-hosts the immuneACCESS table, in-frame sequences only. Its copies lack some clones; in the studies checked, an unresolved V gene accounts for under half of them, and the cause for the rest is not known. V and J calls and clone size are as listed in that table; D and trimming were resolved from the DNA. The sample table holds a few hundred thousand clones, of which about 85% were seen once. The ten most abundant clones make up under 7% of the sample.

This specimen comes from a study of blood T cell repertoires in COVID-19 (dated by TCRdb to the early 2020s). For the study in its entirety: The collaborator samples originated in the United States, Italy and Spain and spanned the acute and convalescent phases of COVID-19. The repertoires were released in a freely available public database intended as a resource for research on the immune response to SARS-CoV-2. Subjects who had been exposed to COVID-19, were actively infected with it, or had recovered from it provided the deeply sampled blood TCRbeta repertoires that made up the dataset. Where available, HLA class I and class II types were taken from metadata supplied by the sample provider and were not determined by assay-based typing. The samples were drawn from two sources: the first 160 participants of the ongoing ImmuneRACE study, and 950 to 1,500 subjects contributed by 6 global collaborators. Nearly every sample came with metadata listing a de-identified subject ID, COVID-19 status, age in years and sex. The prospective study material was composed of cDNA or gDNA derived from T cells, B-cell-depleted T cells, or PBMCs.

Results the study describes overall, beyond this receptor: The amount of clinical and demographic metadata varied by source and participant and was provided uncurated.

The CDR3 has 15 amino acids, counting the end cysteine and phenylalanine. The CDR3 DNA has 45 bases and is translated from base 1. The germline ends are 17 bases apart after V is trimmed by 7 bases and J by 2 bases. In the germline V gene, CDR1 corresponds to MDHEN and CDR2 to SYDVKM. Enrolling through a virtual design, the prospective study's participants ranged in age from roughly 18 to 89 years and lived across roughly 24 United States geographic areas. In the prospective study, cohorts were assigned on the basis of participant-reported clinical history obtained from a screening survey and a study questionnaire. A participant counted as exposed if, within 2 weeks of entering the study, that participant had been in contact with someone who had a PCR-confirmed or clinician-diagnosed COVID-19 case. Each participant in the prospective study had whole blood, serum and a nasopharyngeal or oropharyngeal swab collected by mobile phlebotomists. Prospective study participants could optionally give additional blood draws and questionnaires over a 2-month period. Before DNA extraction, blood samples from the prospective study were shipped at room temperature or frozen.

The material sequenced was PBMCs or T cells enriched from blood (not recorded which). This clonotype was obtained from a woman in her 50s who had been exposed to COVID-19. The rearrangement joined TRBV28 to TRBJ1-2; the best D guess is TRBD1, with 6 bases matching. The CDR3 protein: CASTTPAGENYGYTF. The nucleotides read TGTGCCAGCACCACCCCCGCAGGGGAAAACTATGGCTACACCTTC.